These T cell receptor beta chains were read from a single sample in a study of beta chain features in type 1 diabetes. Assay: immunoSEQ multiplex PCR; the TCRdb copy retains only in-frame clones and omits some. The sample consists of some 500,000 clones, over 10% of them appearing once. The specimen sequenced was naive CD4+ T cells from blood. The receptors come from a woman aged 18-30 years in good health. Both conserved end residues are part of each CDR3. D genes are given only for firm matches. The listing skips clone size in some rows; elsewhere it reads once, few, many or a size class.

CASSISQGAVNQPQHF	TGTGCCAGTAGTATCTCCCAGGGGGCCGTCAATCAGCCCCAGCATTTT	TRBD1	TRBV19	TRBJ1-5	-
CASRAGLYNEQFF	TGTGCCAGCAGGGCAGGGTTATACAATGAGCAGTTCTTC	-	TRBV28	TRBJ2-1	few
CSVLDRDNQPQHF	TGCAGCGTCCTAGACAGAGACAATCAGCCCCAGCATTTT	-	TRBV29-1	TRBJ1-5	-
CASSPARGEADTQYF	TGCGCCAGCAGCCCGGCGAGGGGGGAAGCAGATACGCAGTATTTT	-	TRBV5-1	TRBJ2-3	-
CSVEAGKGIYGYTF	TGCAGCGTTGAAGCAGGGAAAGGTATCTATGGCTACACCTTC	-	TRBV29-1	TRBJ1-2	few
CASSGWGRSTDTQYF	TGTGCCAGCAGCGGTTGGGGCCGGAGCACAGATACGCAGTATTTT	-	TRBV9	TRBJ2-3	-
CASSQDSWVNEQFF	TGTGCCAGCAGCCAAGACAGTTGGGTCAATGAGCAGTTCTTC	-	TRBV14	TRBJ2-1	few
CSVGGGAAFF	TGCAGCGTTGGTGGGGGGGCAGCTTTCTTT	-	TRBV29-1	TRBJ1-1	-
CASSLSLAGGTDTQYF	TGTGCCAGCAGCTTATCGCTAGCGGGGGGCACAGATACGCAGTATTTT	TRBD2	TRBV7-2	TRBJ2-3	few
CASSQDLARPYGYTF	TGTGCCAGCAGCCAAGATCTCGCCAGGCCCTATGGCTACACCTTC	-	TRBV4-2	TRBJ1-2	-
CASSKTPSGGFGELFF	TGTGCCAGCAGCAAAACCCCTAGCGGGGGGTTCGGGGAGCTGTTTTTT	-	TRBV21-1	TRBJ2-2	few
CASSQNGLAGYSYNEQFF	TGTGCCAGCAGCCAAAATGGGCTAGCGGGATACTCCTACAATGAGCAGTTCTTC	TRBD2	TRBV4-2	TRBJ2-1	few
CASSPIGTNEKLFF	TGTGCCAGCAGCCCGATCGGCACTAATGAAAAACTGTTTTTT	-	TRBV9	TRBJ1-4	-
CASSARGGSLGKETQYF	TGTGCCAGCAGCGCTCGAGGAGGGTCCCTCGGAAAAGAGACCCAGTACTTC	-	TRBV9	TRBJ2-5	-
CAGCPRTSGCNEQFF	TGTGCCGGGTGTCCTCGGACTAGCGGTTGCAATGAGCAGTTCTTC	TRBD2	TRBV30	TRBJ2-1	-
CASSIDTGTKVKDIQYF	TGTGCCAGTAGTATAGATACAGGGACTAAAGTCAAAGACATTCAGTACTTC	-	TRBV19	TRBJ2-4	-
CSVASPGYYGYTF	TGCAGCGTTGCCTCGCCGGGGTACTATGGCTACACCTTC	-	TRBV29-1	TRBJ1-2	-
CASSQTPSYNEQFF	TGCGCCAGCAGCCAAACTCCCTCCTACAATGAGCAGTTCTTC	-	TRBV4-1	TRBJ2-1	-
CASSLGSAGNQPQHF	TGTGCCAGCAGCTTAGGTTCGGCGGGCAATCAGCCCCAGCATTTT	-	TRBV7-6	TRBJ1-5	-
CSVEALDRETQYF	TGCAGCGTTGAAGCCTTGGACAGAGAGACCCAGTACTTC	-	TRBV29-1	TRBJ2-5	-
CASSDQGLILNIQYF	TGTGCCAGCAGTGATCAGGGATTGATTTTGAACATTCAGTACTTC	-	TRBV2	TRBJ2-4	-
CATSRDRAVYNEQFF	TGTGCCACCAGCAGAGATAGAGCGGTTTACAATGAGCAGTTCTTC	-	TRBV15	TRBJ2-1	-
CASSLHGTPTDTQYF	TGTGCCAGCAGCCTACACGGGACGCCCACAGATACGCAGTATTTT	-	TRBV14	TRBJ2-3	few
CSVDIQGDYGYTF	TGCAGCGTTGATATCCAGGGGGACTATGGCTACACCTTC	TRBD1	TRBV29-1	TRBJ1-2	few
CASSIKEAYEQYF	TGTGCCAGTAGTATCAAAGAAGCCTACGAGCAGTACTTC	-	TRBV19	TRBJ2-7	-
CASSLGQRERDTQYF	TGCGCCAGCAGCTTAGGTCAGCGGGAGCGAGATACGCAGTATTTT	TRBD2	TRBV5-1	TRBJ2-3	few
CASSEGLRGGDTQYF	TGTGCCAGCAGTGAGGGCCTGAGGGGAGGGGATACGCAGTATTTT	TRBD2	TRBV2	TRBJ2-3	-
CASSIGDYGYTF	TGTGCCAGTAGTATAGGCGACTATGGCTACACCTTC	-	TRBV19	TRBJ1-2	few
CASSDSAYSNQPQHF	TGTGCCAGCAGTGATTCGGCTTATAGCAATCAGCCCCAGCATTTT	-	TRBV25-1	TRBJ1-5	-
CASSVRETQYF	TGTGCCAGCAGTGTTCGGGAGACCCAGTACTTC	-	TRBV2	TRBJ2-5	few
CASSQRNRRDSYNSPLHF	TGTGCCAGCAGCCAGAGGAATCGGAGGGACTCCTATAATTCACCCCTCCACTTT	-	TRBV5-6	TRBJ1-6	-
CASSLAAALYNEQFF	TGTGCCAGCAGCTTAGCGGCGGCTCTTTACAATGAGCAGTTCTTC	-	TRBV7-2	TRBJ2-1	-
CASSLRGQNTEAFF	TGTGCCAGCAGCTTACGAGGCCAGAACACTGAAGCTTTCTTT	-	TRBV7-9	TRBJ1-1	-
CASRAGPSRPDTQYF	TGTGCCAGCAGAGCCGGGCCAAGCCGCCCAGATACGCAGTATTTT	-	TRBV2	TRBJ2-3	-
CASSSSGGTSDEQFF	TGTGCCAGCAGCTCATCAGGGGGGACTAGCGATGAGCAGTTCTTC	TRBD2	TRBV7-6	TRBJ2-1	few
CASSYSAGVPSYGYTF	TGTGCCAGCAGTTACAGTGCAGGGGTTCCATCCTATGGCTACACCTTC	-	TRBV6-5	TRBJ1-2	-
CASRSSRTPSDTQYF	TGCGCCAGCAGATCGTCCAGGACTCCGTCAGATACGCAGTATTTT	-	TRBV5-1	TRBJ2-3	few
CASSGTPQETQYF	TGTGCCAGCAGCGGGACCCCACAAGAGACCCAGTACTTC	-	TRBV9	TRBJ2-5	-
CASSSYEQYF	TGTGCCAGCAGCAGCTACGAGCAGTACTTC	-	TRBV21-1	TRBJ2-7	-
CASSRGQLFF	TGTGCCAGCAGCCGGGGACAGCTGTTTTTT	-	TRBV7-9	TRBJ2-2	-
CAWSVNTGELFF	TGTGCCTGGAGTGTTAACACCGGGGAGCTGTTTTTT	-	TRBV30	TRBJ2-2	few
CASSERLTGVNEKLFF	TGTGCCAGCAGCGAGAGATTGACAGGTGTCAATGAAAAACTGTTTTTT	-	TRBV25-1	TRBJ1-4	-
CASSQKASGYEQYF	TGCGCCAGCAGCCAAAAGGCTAGCGGCTACGAGCAGTACTTC	TRBD2	TRBV4-3	TRBJ2-7	-
CAISERDEQYF	TGTGCCATCAGTGAGCGCGACGAGCAGTACTTC	-	TRBV10-3	TRBJ2-7	-
CSVGSRDQPQHF	TGCAGCGTTGGCTCACGGGATCAGCCCCAGCATTTT	-	TRBV29-1	TRBJ1-5	-
CASSATTSGGFPPDTQYF	TGTGCCAGCAGCGCCACGACTAGCGGGGGGTTTCCCCCAGATACGCAGTATTTT	TRBD2	TRBV9	TRBJ2-3	-
CSVAMDSLNEKLFF	TGCAGCGTGGCAATGGACAGCCTTAATGAAAAACTGTTTTTT	-	TRBV29-1	TRBJ1-4	few